These 20 T cell receptor beta chains came from one sample sequenced in a study of control samples from healthy donors and cancer patients. Sequenced by immunoSEQ multiplex PCR; TCRdb stores in-frame clones only, minus some. The table records tens of thousands of clones, around nine tenths of them present only once. Source material: blood. These TCRs come from a woman between 45 and 65 years old in good health.

In DNA, the CDR3 is TGTGCCAGCAGCCGTGGACGGCATTGGACCTTC. Translating it yields CASSRGRHWTF. V is TRBV3-1 (or the pseudogene TRBV3-2) and J is TRBJ1-2; D unresolved. CDR1 LGHDT and CDR2 YNNKEL come from the germline V gene (reference sequence). This CDR3 comprises 11 residues. V gave up 4 bases and J gave up 14 bases, with 14 bases separating them.

This clone was picked up one time. The rearrangement links TRBV20-1 to TRBJ2-7; D perhaps matches TRBD2 (5 bases). Germline V CDR1 and CDR2: DFQATT, SNEGSKA (reference sequence). This CDR3 has 11 residues. V lost 3 bases and J 4 bases, leaving 7 bases between the germline ends. CDR3 bases: TGCAGTGCTAGCGAGGGTTACGAGCAGTACTTC. This sequence encodes CSASEGYEQYF.

V is TRBV6-1 and J is TRBJ1-2; D is undetermined. Looked up from germline, CDR1 is MNHNS and CDR2 is SASEGT. V was pared by 2 bases and J by 8 bases, with 9 bases between. The length of the CDR3 is 12 residues. CDR3 sequence: CASSERHSGYTF. CDR3 bases: TGTGCCAGCAGTGAAAGACACTCCGGCTACACCTTC.

V and J are TRBV9 and TRBJ2-7; no clear D. The CDR3 is 13 amino acids. Trimming pared 0 bases from V and 5 bases from J, leaving 9 bases between. Germline V gene sequence: CDR1 SGDLS, CDR2 YYNGEE. The CDR3 nucleotides are TGTGCCAGCAGCGTAGGCGACATGAACGAGCAGTACTTC. Amino acids: CASSVGDMNEQYF.

The chain is built from TRBV19 and TRBJ1-1, with D uncertain. With 7 bases removed from V and 2 bases from J, the gap between germline ends came to 8 bases. Per the germline V gene, CDR1 is LNHDA and CDR2 is SQIVND (reference sequence). The CDR3 has 12 residues. The CDR3 is CASMDGNTEAFF. In nucleotides, the CDR3 is TGTGCCAGTATGGACGGAAACACTGAAGCTTTCTTT.

The chain recombines TRBV4-1 with TRBJ1-2, with a possible D match to TRBD1 (5 bases). This CDR3 is built from 15 residues. The V end was cut by 0 bases, the J end by 6 bases, with 14 bases between. Germline assignment: CDR1 MGHRA and CDR2 YSYEKL. DNA for the CDR3: TGCGCCAGCAGCCAAGATTTCGGGGGGTCTAATGGCTACACCTTC. Translation: CASSQDFGGSNGYTF.

The V gene is TRBV30, the J gene TRBJ2-3, with D possibly being TRBD1 (6 bases). The CDR3 contains 13 residues. Germline-derived CDR1 and CDR2 are GTSNPN and SVGIG (reference sequence). V was trimmed by 4 bases and J by 4 bases, leaving 12 bases between them. CDR3: CAWNTGPPDTQYF. CDR3 nucleotide sequence: TGTGCCTGGAACACAGGGCCCCCAGATACGCAGTATTTT.

The J gene is TRBJ1-2, the V gene TRBV2, with D possibly TRBD1 on 5 matching bases. Trimming pared 4 bases from V and 6 bases from J, leaving 15 bases between. The CDR3 extends over 14 amino acids. Germline values: CDR1 SNHLY, CDR2 FYNNEI. The CDR3 DNA reads TGTGCCAGCAGTGTGGGGGGAAGGACACATGGCTACACCTTC. Its protein is CASSVGGRTHGYTF.

The DNA for the CDR3 is TGTGCCAGCCAGAGATCGAGATCAGATGGCTACACCTTC. Translation: CASQRSRSDGYTF. The chain links TRBV6-5 to TRBJ1-2, with no clear D. The germline V and J ends were trimmed by 8 bases and 6 bases, with 16 bases remaining between them. CDR1 is MNHEY, CDR2 SVGAGI, per germline. The CDR3 runs 13 residues.

The chain couples TRBV12-3 or TRBV12-4 to TRBJ1-4; a weak D match, TRBD1 (5 bases). The CDR3 length is 13 residues. V dropped 6 bases and J dropped 7 bases, with 12 bases sitting between them. Here the CDR3 DNA reads TGTGCCAGCAGGCGGGAAAGGGGTGAAAAACTGTTTTTT. Encoded protein: CASRRERGEKLFF.

The rearrangement links TRBV6-5 to TRBJ1-5, with 7 positions matching TRBD1. The V gene end was trimmed by 6 bases and the J gene end by 2 bases; junction bases not matched to a gene: 7. This CDR3 is built from 15 residues. CDR1 is MNHEY and CDR2 is SVGAGI in the germline V gene. The chain's CDR3 is CASRADRRGNQPQHF. CDR3 sequence (DNA): TGTGCCAGCAGGGCGGACAGGAGGGGCAATCAGCCCCAGCATTTT.

J is TRBJ1-5 and V is TRBV5-5; D not certain. Trimming shortened V by 0 bases and J by 6 bases, and 16 bases separated the two germline ends. This CDR3 contains 16 residues. Per the germline V gene, CDR1 is SGHKS and CDR2 is YYEKEE (reference sequence). The CDR3 loop reads CASSLGLWGVSQPQHF. The CDR3, as DNA: TGTGCCAGCAGCTTGGGACTATGGGGTGTCTCTCAGCCCCAGCATTTT.

The chain has TRBV12-3 or TRBV12-4 and TRBJ2-7, with D tentatively TRBD1 (5 bases). This CDR3 has 13 amino acids. Trimming shortened V by 4 bases and J by 3 bases, and 10 bases separated the two germline ends. The CDR3 spells CASSWRQGYEQYF. DNA of the CDR3: TGTGCCAGCAGTTGGCGGCAGGGCTACGAGCAGTACTTC.

This chain joins TRBV14 and TRBJ2-1; no firm D call. The CDR3 has 15 amino acids. Germline V lookup: CDR1 SGHDN, CDR2 FVKESK. V was trimmed by 1 base and J by 0 bases, leaving 7 bases between them. The CDR3 reads CASSQVTLSYNEQFF. The CDR3 DNA sequence: TGTGCCAGCAGCCAAGTCACGCTCTCCTACAATGAGCAGTTCTTC. The variable domain in full, with the rest retrieved from reference TRBV14 and TRBJ2-1, is EAGVTQFPSHSVIEKGQTVTLRCDPISGHDNLYWYRRVMGKEIKFLLHFVKESKQDESGMPNNRFLAERTGGTYSTLKVQPAELEDSGVYFCASSQVTLSYNEQFFGPGTRLTVL.

This clone was seen just once. V gene TRBV7-9 combines with J gene TRBJ1-5; D is uncertain. V was cut by 5 bases and J by 7 bases, with 12 bases left in between. The CDR3 covers 13 residues. The germline V gene has CDR1 SEHNR and CDR2 FQNEAQ (reference sequence). The CDR3 nucleotides read TGTGCCAGCAGCCTAGGGTACGGCCAGCCCCAGCATTTT. Residues: CASSLGYGQPQHF.

This clone was counted between two and nine times. This rearrangement joins TRBV4-2 to TRBJ1-1, with TRBD1 matching over 8 bases. The trim removed 6 bases at V and 2 bases at J, leaving 20 bases unmatched. Germline V CDR1 and CDR2: LGHNA, YNFKEQ. The length of the CDR3 is 19 residues. The CDR3 nucleotides are TGTGCCAGCAGGGGCACCCCTGAGACAGGGGCCTTAAGAAACACTGAAGCTTTCTTT. This encodes CASRGTPETGALRNTEAFF.

This clone was recorded a few times. The rearrangement joins TRBV19 to TRBJ1-3; no definite D call. Trimming removed 10 bases at V and 1 base at J, with 14 bases between. Germline V CDR1 and CDR2: LNHDA, SQIVND (reference sequence). This CDR3 is built from 14 residues. CDR3 coding DNA: TGTGCCACCACTTCTGGGGTTTCTGGAAACACCATATATTTT. Translating gives CATTSGVSGNTIYF.

This clone appeared a few times. This chain links TRBV2 with TRBJ1-1, with 8 bases aligning to TRBD1. The V gene end was trimmed by 6 bases and the J gene end by 1 base; junction bases not matched to a gene: 4. The CDR3 runs 14 residues. CDR1 and CDR2 (germline): SNHLY, FYNNEI. The CDR3 nucleotides read TGTGCCAGCAGGCCCGGGACAGGGAACACTGAAGCTTTCTTT. Its translation is CASRPGTGNTEAFF.

The chain combines TRBV2 with TRBJ2-3, with a tentative D call TRBD1 (5 bases). Germline V gives CDR1 SNHLY, CDR2 FYNNEI. V was pared by 10 bases and J by 2 bases, with 16 bases between. CDR3 length equals 14 residues. The CDR3 sequence is CATQDMHITDTQYF. As DNA, the CDR3 is TGTGCCACACAGGACATGCACATCACAGATACGCAGTATTTT.

This clone was detected once. The chain couples TRBV3-1 (or the pseudogene TRBV3-2) to TRBJ1-4; D might be TRBD1 (6 bases). Germline V lookup: CDR1 LGHDT, CDR2 YNNKEL (reference sequence). Trimming cost V 9 bases and J 7 bases, with 12 bases left between them. This CDR3 is 12 amino acids long. CDR3 region: CASRGGGEKLFF. The CDR3 DNA is TGTGCCAGTAGAGGGGGGGGTGAAAAACTGTTTTTT.